Below, 5 T cell receptor beta chains from the same sample are listed, as sequenced in a study of beta chain features in type 1 diabetes. As every portion of the isolated RNA was reverse transcribed, the sequencing read expressed TCRB transcripts. The protocol was immunoSEQ multiplex PCR, while the TCRdb copy is restricted to in-frame clones and leaves out a portion. The sample has over 500,000 clones; roughly 16% are singletons. Source material: naive CD4+ T cells from blood. The source of these receptors is a man aged 18 to 35 in good health.

The chain has TRBV27 and TRBJ1-1; no definite D call. Germline CDR1 MNHEY, CDR2 SMNVEV (reference sequence). Trimming left V 6 bases short and J 1 base short, with 12 bases between. The CDR3 totals 14 residues. CDR3 loop: CASRSSGRNTEAFF. The CDR3 DNA sequence: TGTGCCAGCAGGTCCTCGGGCAGGAACACTGAAGCTTTCTTT.

The rearrangement links TRBV9 to TRBJ2-1; 7 nucleotides match TRBD2. This CDR3 region has 18 residues. The junction had 16 bases not matched to a gene; V was cut back by 0 bases and J by 7 bases. In germline, CDR1 is SGDLS, CDR2 YYNGEE. The CDR3, as DNA: TGTGCCAGCAGCGTAGGACGGCTGGGGAGGGGACGGGGAAATGAGCAGTTCTTC. Its translation is CASSVGRLGRGRGNEQFF.

The CDR3 reads CASSLDRANQPQHF. The CDR3 DNA reads TGTGCCAGCAGTTTGGACAGGGCAAATCAGCCCCAGCATTTT. V and J are TRBV27 and TRBJ1-5; 8 bases line up with TRBD1. Losses at the gene ends were 3 bases for V and 4 bases for J; bases not matched to a gene: 2. This CDR3 has 14 residues. Germline V lookup: CDR1 MNHEY, CDR2 SMNVEV (reference sequence).

This clone was counted between two and nine times. V and J are TRBV7-9 and TRBJ1-1, with D uncertain. V lost 5 bases and J lost 4, with 17 bases in between. The CDR3 has 15 amino acids. The germline V gene has CDR1 SEHNR and CDR2 FQNEAQ (reference sequence). The CDR3 DNA reads TGTGCCAGCAGCCCGGATCGGGGTAGGAGCACTGAAGCTTTCTTT. Translation: CASSPDRGRSTEAFF.

This clone turned up a few times. The V and J genes are TRBV6-5 and TRBJ1-3; 7 bases match TRBD1. Germline values: CDR1 MNHEY, CDR2 SVGAGI. The ends lost 4 bases at V and 4 bases at J; junction bases unmatched: 4. The CDR3 sequence is 14 residues long. This CDR3 reads CASSWSRGGNTIYF. CDR3 nucleotide sequence: TGTGCCAGCAGTTGGTCCAGGGGGGGAAACACCATATATTTT.